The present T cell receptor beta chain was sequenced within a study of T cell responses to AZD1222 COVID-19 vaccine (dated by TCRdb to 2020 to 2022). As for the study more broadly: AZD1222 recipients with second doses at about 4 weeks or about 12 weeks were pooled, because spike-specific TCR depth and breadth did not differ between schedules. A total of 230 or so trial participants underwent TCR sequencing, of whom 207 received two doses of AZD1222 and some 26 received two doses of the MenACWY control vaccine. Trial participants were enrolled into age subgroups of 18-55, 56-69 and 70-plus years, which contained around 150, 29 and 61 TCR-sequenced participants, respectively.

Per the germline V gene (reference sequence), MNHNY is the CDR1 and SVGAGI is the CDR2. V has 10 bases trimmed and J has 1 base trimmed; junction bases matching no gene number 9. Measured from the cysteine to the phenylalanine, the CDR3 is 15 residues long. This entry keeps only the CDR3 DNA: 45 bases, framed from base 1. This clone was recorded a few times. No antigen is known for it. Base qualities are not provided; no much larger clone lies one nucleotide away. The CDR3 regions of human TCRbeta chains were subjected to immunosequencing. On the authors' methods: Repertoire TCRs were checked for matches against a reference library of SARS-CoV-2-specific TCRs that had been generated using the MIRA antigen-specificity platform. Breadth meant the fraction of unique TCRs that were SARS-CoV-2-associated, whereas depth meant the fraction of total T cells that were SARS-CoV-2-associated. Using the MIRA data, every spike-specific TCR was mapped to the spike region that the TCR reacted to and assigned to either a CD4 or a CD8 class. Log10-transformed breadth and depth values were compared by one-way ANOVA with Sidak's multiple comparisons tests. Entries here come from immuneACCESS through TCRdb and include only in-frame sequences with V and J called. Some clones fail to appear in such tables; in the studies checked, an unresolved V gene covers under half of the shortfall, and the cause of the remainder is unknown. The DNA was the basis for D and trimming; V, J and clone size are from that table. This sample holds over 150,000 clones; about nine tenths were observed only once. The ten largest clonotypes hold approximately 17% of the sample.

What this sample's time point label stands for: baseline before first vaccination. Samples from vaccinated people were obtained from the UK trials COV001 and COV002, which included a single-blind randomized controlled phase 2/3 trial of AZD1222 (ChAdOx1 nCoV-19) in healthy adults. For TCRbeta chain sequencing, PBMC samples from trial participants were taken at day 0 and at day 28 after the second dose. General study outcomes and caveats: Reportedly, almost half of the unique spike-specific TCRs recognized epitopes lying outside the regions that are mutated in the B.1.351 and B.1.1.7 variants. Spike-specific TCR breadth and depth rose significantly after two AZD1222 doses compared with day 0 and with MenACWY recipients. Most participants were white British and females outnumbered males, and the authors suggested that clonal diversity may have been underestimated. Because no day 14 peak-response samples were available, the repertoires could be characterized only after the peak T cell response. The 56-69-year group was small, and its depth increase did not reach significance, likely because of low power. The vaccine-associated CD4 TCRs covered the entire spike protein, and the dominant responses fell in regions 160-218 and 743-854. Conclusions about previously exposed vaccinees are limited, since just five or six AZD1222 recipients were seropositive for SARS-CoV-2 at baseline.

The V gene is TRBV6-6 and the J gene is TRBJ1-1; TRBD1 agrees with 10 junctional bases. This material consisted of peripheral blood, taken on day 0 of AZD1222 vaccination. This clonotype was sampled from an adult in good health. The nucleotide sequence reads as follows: TGTGCCATACGTCTAAGGGACAGGGGGAACACTGAAGCTTTCTTT. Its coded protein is CAIRLRDRGNTEAFF.